The 26 T cell receptor beta chains below come from one sample, sequenced in a study of T cell repertoires in cytomegalovirus infection. Using its own MiXCR run on the reads, TCRdb lists one record per CDR3 protein. The sample contains a few hundred thousand distinct CDR3 sequences, approximately 15% of which appear only once. Sequencing was performed on CD8+ T cells from PBMCs. Source of these receptors: a human donor in good health (CMV status not recorded). Some clones in this sample may be carry-over from other donors' samples.

This clonotype was seen more than once but under ten times. The rearrangement links TRBV3-1 to TRBJ1-2, with D perhaps TRBD1 (6 bases). CDR3 length equals 14 residues. Trimming shortened V by 8 bases and J by 5 bases, and 18 bases separated the two germline ends. Looked up from germline, CDR1 is LGHDT and CDR2 is YNNKEL (reference sequence). CDR3 bases: TGTGCCAGCCGGCCCGGGGACGGGACATATGGCTACACCTTC. Amino acid sequence: CASRPGDGTYGYTF.

V and J are TRBV27 and TRBJ1-2; D might be TRBD1 (6 bases). CDR3 size: 15 residues. The V gene's germline CDR1 is MNHEY and CDR2 SMNVEV (reference sequence). The V and J ends lost 5 bases and 4 bases respectively, with 17 bases between them. The DNA of the CDR3 is TGTGCCAGCAGTCCTACTCAGGACAGTGGCTATGGCTACACCTTC. This encodes CASSPTQDSGYGYTF.

This clonotype was seen ten or more times. The chain joins TRBV7-2 to TRBJ2-1, with D possibly TRBD2 on 6 matching bases. The CDR3 contains 15 residues. The V and J ends lost 5 bases and 3 bases respectively, with 14 bases between them. CDR1 SGHTA and CDR2 FQGNSA come from the germline V gene. CDR3: CASSDERVYYNEQFF. CDR3 DNA sequence: TGTGCCAGCAGCGATGAGCGGGTGTACTACAATGAGCAGTTCTTC.

This clonotype came up a few times. The chain recombines TRBV4-1 with TRBJ2-3, with a tentative D call TRBD2 (6 bases). Germline lookup yields CDR1 MGHRA and CDR2 YSYEKL. The CDR3 length is 16 residues. Trimming shortened V by 1 base and J by 0 bases, and 11 bases separated the two germline ends. The CDR3 DNA sequence: TGCGCCAGCAGCCAAGTGGAGGGGACGAGCACAGATACGCAGTATTTT. Translating gives CASSQVEGTSTDTQYF.

The CDR3 region is CASSPGGNSGNTIYF. In nucleotides, the CDR3 is TGCGCCAGCAGCCCGGGCGGGAACTCTGGAAACACCATATATTTT. V usage is TRBV4-1 and J usage is TRBJ1-3; D call uncertain. Germline CDR1 is MGHRA and CDR2 is YSYEKL. The CDR3 covers 15 residues. V was trimmed by 4 bases and J by 0 bases, leaving 10 bases between them.

Only a few counts were recorded for this clonotype. The gene calls are TRBV12-3 or TRBV12-4 and TRBJ2-3, with D tentatively TRBD1 (7 bases). Trimming shortened V by 8 bases and J by 3 bases, and 18 bases separated the two germline ends. The CDR3 consists of 15 residues. The CDR3: CASVEGGGGTDTQYF. For the CDR3, the DNA is TGTGCCAGCGTGGAAGGAGGGGGCGGAACAGATACGCAGTATTTT.

The J gene is TRBJ2-7, the V gene TRBV9; D uncertain. Germline V lookup: CDR1 SGDLS, CDR2 YYNGEE. The length of the CDR3 is 14 residues. V lost 1 base and J lost 0, with 8 bases in between. The CDR3: CASSVSSVSYEQYF. Written as DNA, the CDR3 is TGTGCCAGCAGCGTAAGTTCGGTCTCCTACGAGCAGTACTTC.

As to this clonotype: This clone may be a read error of a much larger clone one base away. The V call is TRBV7-6, the J call TRBJ2-1; possibly TRBD2 for D (6 bases). Germline V gene data show CDR1 as SGHVS and CDR2 as FNYEAQ. With 7 bases removed from V and 9 bases from J, the gap between germline ends came to 22 bases. This CDR3 has 15 residues. The CDR3 spells CASTPRDFLISEQFF. CDR3 DNA sequence: TGTGCCAGCACCCCCCGGGACTTTTTGATTTCTGAGCAGTTCTTC.

The chain couples TRBV7-8 to TRBJ2-7; 8 bases are a match to TRBD1. Germline lookup yields CDR1 SGHVS and CDR2 FQNEAQ. This CDR3 comprises 16 residues. V gave up 0 bases and J gave up 3 bases; unmatched junction bases: 7. CDR3 nucleotide sequence: TGTGCCAGCAGCTTAGCCGCAGTGACAGGGGACTACGAGCAGTACTTC. Its protein product is CASSLAAVTGDYEQYF.

The table lists this clonotype with many counts. The rearrangement joins TRBV27 to TRBJ1-6; no clear D gene. V was shortened by 4 bases and J by 3 bases, with 10 bases between the two germline ends. The CDR3 contains 15 residues. Germline V CDR1 and CDR2: MNHEY, SMNVEV (reference sequence). The DNA of the CDR3 is TGTGCCAGCAGTTCCGAGGGTTACTATAATTCACCCCTCCACTTT. This gives the protein CASSSEGYYNSPLHF.

This clonotype was seen more than once but under ten times. This chain connects TRBV14 to TRBJ1-1; possible D gene TRBD1, 6 bases. The CDR3 totals 14 residues. The germline V and J ends were trimmed by 4 bases and 4 bases, with 13 bases remaining between them. Germline CDR1 reads SGHDN; CDR2 reads FVKESK. CDR3: CASSPLQGSTEAFF. CDR3 sequence (DNA): TGTGCCAGCAGCCCCCTACAGGGTTCCACTGAAGCTTTCTTT.

The J gene is TRBJ1-1, the V gene TRBV5-4; the D is unclear. V was trimmed by 5 bases and J by 6 bases, leaving 20 bases between them. The germline V gene has CDR1 SGHNT and CDR2 YYREEE (reference sequence). The CDR3 length is 15 residues. In nucleotides, the CDR3 is TGTGCCAGCAGGACTGGGCAGTCCTTCGTGTCTGAAGCTTTCTTT. This translates into CASRTGQSFVSEAFF.

Details on this clonotype: One base away lies a much larger clone, so this may be a sequencing read error. The chain carries TRBV10-3 and TRBJ1-5, with D possibly being TRBD1 (6 bases). The CDR3 consists of 14 residues. Germline CDR1 ENHRY, CDR2 SYGVKD. CDR3 in DNA: TGTACCATCAGTGAGTCCGGAGGGACATGGCCCCAGCATTTT. As protein: CTISESGGTWPQHF.

CDR3: CASSYSGAGFNEQFF. The CDR3 nucleotides read TGTGCCAGCAGTTACTCGGGCGCAGGTTTCAATGAGCAGTTCTTC. The chain carries TRBV6-5 and TRBJ2-1; unclear D gene. CDR3 length: 15 residues. Trimming left V 0 bases short and J 6 bases short, with 12 bases between. Per germline, CDR1 MNHEY and CDR2 SVGAGI.

This clonotype has a count of ten or more. The rearrangement joins TRBV11-2 to TRBJ2-5; 10 bases are shared with TRBD2. The germline V gene has CDR1 SGHAT and CDR2 FQNNGV. The CDR3 spans 16 residues. J lost 0 bases, V lost 5 bases, and 6 bases had no gene match. This chain's CDR3 is CASSLGTSEYQETQYF. The CDR3 DNA follows: TGTGCCAGCAGCCTCGGGACTAGCGAATACCAAGAGACCCAGTACTTC.

This clonotype appeared many times. The chain recombines TRBV7-8 with TRBJ1-6; D not resolved. The CDR3 spans 17 residues. With 3 bases removed from V and 0 bases from J, the gap between germline ends came to 12 bases. The V gene's germline CDR1 is SGHVS and CDR2 FQNEAQ. CDR3 nucleotides: TGTGCCAGCAGCTTTATTGAGGGAAGCTCCTATAATTCACCCCTCCACTTT. Encoded protein: CASSFIEGSSYNSPLHF.

Many counts were recorded for this clonotype. The rearrangement joins TRBV7-2 to TRBJ2-7; D gene ambiguous. Per germline, CDR1 SGHTA and CDR2 FQGNSA. Trimming pared 5 bases from V and 3 bases from J, leaving 8 bases between. CDR3 length: 12 amino acids. CDR3 DNA sequence: TGTGCCAGCAGCCCGCCCAACTACGAGCAGTACTTC. This sequence encodes CASSPPNYEQYF.

The gene calls are TRBV28 and TRBJ1-5; 10 nucleotides line up with TRBD1. From germline, CDR1 is MDHEN and CDR2 SYDVKM. V trimming: 8 bases; J trimming: 3 bases; junction bases outside the gene matches: 4. This CDR3 contains 14 residues. CDR3 residues: CASGDRGTNQPQHF. The CDR3 DNA reads as TGTGCCAGCGGGGACAGGGGTACCAATCAGCCCCAGCATTTT.

This clonotype has only a few counts. The chain is built from TRBV15 and TRBJ1-1; 9 nucleotides line up with TRBD1. J lost 7 bases, V lost 0 bases, and 3 bases had no gene match. This CDR3 is built from 14 residues. The V gene's germline CDR1 is LNHNV and CDR2 YYDKDF (reference sequence). CDR3 loop: CATSRDGQGIEAFF. In nucleotides, the CDR3 is TGTGCCACCAGCAGAGATGGACAGGGGATTGAAGCTTTCTTT.

This clonotype was detected ten times or more. The rearrangement uses TRBV24-1 and TRBJ2-1; TRBD2 might be the D (5 bases). CDR1 is KGHDR and CDR2 is SFDVKD in the germline V gene. Trimming shortened V by 5 bases and J by 4 bases, and 17 bases separated the two germline ends. This CDR3 is built from 16 residues. This CDR3 is CATSGTDGEKYNEQFF. Here the CDR3 DNA reads TGTGCCACCAGTGGGACGGACGGGGAAAAGTACAATGAGCAGTTCTTC.

This clonotype was counted a single time. Given a much more abundant clone one base away, this may be a read error. The chain uses TRBV7-6 and TRBJ2-3; 7 nucleotides match TRBD2. Germline CDR1 and CDR2: SGHVS and FNYEAQ. This CDR3 contains 17 residues. The junction had 13 bases not matched to a gene; V was cut back by 5 bases and J by 2 bases. The CDR3 is CASSQLPRGTNTDTQYF. The CDR3 coding sequence is TGTGCCAGCAGCCAGTTGCCCCGGGGGACTAACACAGATACGCAGTATTTT.

For this clonotype: This could be a read error, since a much larger clone is one nucleotide away. The V and J genes are TRBV7-9 and TRBJ2-7, with D perhaps TRBD2 (5 bases). The CDR3 loop spans 13 amino acids. Per germline, CDR1 SEHNR and CDR2 FQNEAQ (reference sequence). This CDR3 is CASSPRGSYGQYF. The CDR3 coding sequence is TGTGCCAGCAGCCCCCGGGGATCCTACGGGCAGTACTTC.

This clonotype was seen a few times. This chain links TRBV28 with TRBJ1-5; no clear D. The CDR3 totals 12 residues. The germline V gene encodes CDR1 MDHEN and CDR2 SYDVKM. The V gene lost 5 bases and the J gene lost 4 bases, with 6 bases spanning the gap. The CDR3 protein is CASSPANQPQHF. The CDR3 nucleotides are TGTGCCAGCAGTCCCGCGAATCAGCCCCAGCATTTT.

This clonotype has a count of ten or more. V usage is TRBV7-6 and J usage is TRBJ2-6, with unresolved D. The germline CDR1 and CDR2 sequences are SGHVS and FNYEAQ. CDR3 length: 18 residues. V lost 5 bases and J lost 0, with 17 bases in between. The CDR3 sequence: CASSPPPEAYSGANVLTF. The DNA for the CDR3 is TGTGCCAGCAGCCCCCCTCCCGAGGCCTACTCTGGGGCCAACGTCCTGACTTTC.

This clonotype showed up many times. The genes are TRBV7-9 and TRBJ2-1; weak D call: TRBD1 (5 bases). CDR3 length: 11 residues. The V gene lost 5 bases and the J gene lost 15 bases, with 14 bases spanning the gap. The germline CDR1 and CDR2 sequences are SEHNR and FQNEAQ (reference sequence). CDR3 coding DNA: TGTGCCAGCAGCGCTGGACAAGCTCCGTTCTTC. As protein: CASSAGQAPFF.

This clonotype showed up just a few times. This sequence joins TRBV7-8 and TRBJ2-1, with D possibly TRBD1 on 5 matching bases. Germline V CDR1 and CDR2: SGHVS, FQNEAQ. The V end lost 1 base, the J end lost 4 bases, and 14 bases lay between the germline ends. This CDR3 has 16 residues. The CDR3 protein is CASSLVRVRAYNEQFF. Here the CDR3 DNA reads TGTGCCAGCAGCTTAGTCCGAGTCAGGGCTTACAATGAGCAGTTCTTC.